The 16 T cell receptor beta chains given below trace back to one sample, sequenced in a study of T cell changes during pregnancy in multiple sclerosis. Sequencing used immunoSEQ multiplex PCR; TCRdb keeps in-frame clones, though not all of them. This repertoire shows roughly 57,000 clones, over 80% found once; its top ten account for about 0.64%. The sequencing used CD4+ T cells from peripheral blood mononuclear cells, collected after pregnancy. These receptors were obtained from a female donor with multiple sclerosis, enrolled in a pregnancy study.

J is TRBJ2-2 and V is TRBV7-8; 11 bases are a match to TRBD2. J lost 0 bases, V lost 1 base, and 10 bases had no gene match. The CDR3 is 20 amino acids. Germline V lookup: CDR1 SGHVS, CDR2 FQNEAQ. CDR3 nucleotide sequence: TGTGCCAGCAGCTTAGTCCCTAGCGGGGGGACGTTCGCGAACACCGGGGAGCTGTTTTTT. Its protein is CASSLVPSGGTFANTGELFF.

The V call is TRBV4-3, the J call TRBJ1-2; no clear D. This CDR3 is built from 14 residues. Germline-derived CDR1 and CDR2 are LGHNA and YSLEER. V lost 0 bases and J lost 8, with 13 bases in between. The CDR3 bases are TGCGCCAGCAGCCAAGATCGGGGTTTGCCAGGCTACACCTTC. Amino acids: CASSQDRGLPGYTF.

The DNA for the CDR3 is TGTGCCAGCAGCCCCTTGGCAACGGGCTACAATGAGCAGTTCTTC. Translation: CASSPLATGYNEQFF. This chain links TRBV11-3 with TRBJ2-1; D gene unclear. V lost 5 bases, J lost 3 bases, and 14 bases lay in between. Germline lookup yields CDR1 SGHNT and CDR2 YENEEA. The CDR3 has 15 residues.

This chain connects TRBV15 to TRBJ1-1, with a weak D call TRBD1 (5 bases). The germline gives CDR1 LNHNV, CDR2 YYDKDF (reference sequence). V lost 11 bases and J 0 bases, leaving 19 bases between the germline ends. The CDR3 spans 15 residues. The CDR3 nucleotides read TGTGCCGTCCGCAGGGCGTCGGGCATGAACACTGAAGCTTTCTTT. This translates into CAVRRASGMNTEAFF. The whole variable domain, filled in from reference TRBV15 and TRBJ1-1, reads DAMVIQNPRYQVTQFGKPVTLSCSQTLNHNVMYWYQQKSSQAPKLLFHYYDKDFNNEADTPDNFQSRRPNTSFCFLDIRSPGLGDTAMYLCAVRRASGMNTEAFFGQGTRLTVV.

CDR3 amino acids: CASSFSRYEQYF. The CDR3 nucleotides are TGTGCCAGCAGCTTTTCGCGATACGAGCAGTACTTC. This sequence joins TRBV7-9 and TRBJ2-7; D is ambiguous. CDR1 is SEHNR, CDR2 FQNEAQ, per germline (reference sequence). The V and J ends lost 3 bases and 4 bases respectively, with 7 bases between them. The length of the CDR3 is 12 residues. The full variable domain, with the rest looked up from reference TRBV7-9 and TRBJ2-7, is DTGVSQNPRHKITKRGQNVTFRCDPISEHNRLYWYRQTLGQGPEFLTYFQNEAQLEKSRLLSDRFSAERPKGSFSTLEIQRTEQGDSAMYLCASSFSRYEQYFGPGTRLTVT.

The CDR3 loop reads CASSQGGFYQETQYF. The CDR3 region has the DNA TGTGCCAGCTCCCAAGGGGGCTTTTACCAAGAGACCCAGTACTTC. The chain couples TRBV7-2 to TRBJ2-5, with 7 nucleotides matching TRBD1. The length of the CDR3 is 15 residues. Germline CDR1 reads SGHTA; CDR2 reads FQGNSA. Trimming removed 8 bases from V and 0 bases from J; junction bases left unmatched: 9.

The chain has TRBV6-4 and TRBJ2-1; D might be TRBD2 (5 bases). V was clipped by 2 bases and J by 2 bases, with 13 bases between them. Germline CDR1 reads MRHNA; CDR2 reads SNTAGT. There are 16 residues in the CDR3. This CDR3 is CASSDPPDSPYNEQFF. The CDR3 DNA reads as TGTGCCAGCAGTGACCCCCCGGACTCACCCTACAATGAGCAGTTCTTC.

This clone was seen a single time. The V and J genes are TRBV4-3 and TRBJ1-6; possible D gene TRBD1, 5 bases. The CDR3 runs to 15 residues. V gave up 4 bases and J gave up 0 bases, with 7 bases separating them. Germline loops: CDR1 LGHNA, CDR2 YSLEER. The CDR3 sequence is CASSRQSSYNSPLHF. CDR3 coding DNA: TGCGCCAGCAGCCGACAGAGCTCCTATAATTCACCCCTCCACTTT.

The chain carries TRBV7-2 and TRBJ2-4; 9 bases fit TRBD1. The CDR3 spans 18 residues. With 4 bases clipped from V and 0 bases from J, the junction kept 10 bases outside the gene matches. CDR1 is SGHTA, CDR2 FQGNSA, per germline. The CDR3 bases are TGTGCCAGCAGCTCAGGGACAGGGTCGGACCTAGCCAAAAACATTCAGTACTTC. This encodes CASSSGTGSDLAKNIQYF.

The CDR3 is CASSLRGGRPSTDTQYF. The CDR3 coding sequence is TGTGCCAGCAGCTTACGGGGGGGCCGGCCAAGCACAGATACGCAGTATTTT. The chain combines TRBV7-3 with TRBJ2-3; 8 bases match TRBD2. Germline CDR1 SGHTA, CDR2 FQGTGA. There are 17 residues in the CDR3. With 2 bases clipped from V and 0 bases from J, the junction kept 7 bases outside the gene matches.

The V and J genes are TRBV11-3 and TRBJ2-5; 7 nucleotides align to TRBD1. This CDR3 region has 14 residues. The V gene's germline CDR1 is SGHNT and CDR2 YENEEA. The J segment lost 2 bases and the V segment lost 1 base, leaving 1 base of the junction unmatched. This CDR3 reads CASSLGTGQETQYF. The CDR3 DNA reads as TGTGCCAGCAGCTTAGGGACAGGTCAAGAGACCCAGTACTTC. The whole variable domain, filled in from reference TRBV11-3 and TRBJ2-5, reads EAGVVQSPRYKIIEKKQPVAFWCNPISGHNTLYWYLQNLGQGPELLIRYENEEAVDDSQLPKDRFSAERLKGVDSTLKIQPAELGDSAVYLCASSLGTGQETQYFGPGTRLLVL.

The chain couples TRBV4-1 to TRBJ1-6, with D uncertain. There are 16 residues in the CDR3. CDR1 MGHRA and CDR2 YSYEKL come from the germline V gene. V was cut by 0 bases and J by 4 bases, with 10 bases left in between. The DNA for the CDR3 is TGCGCCAGCAGCCAAGATGGTCCCAGATATAATTCACCCCTCCACTTT. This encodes CASSQDGPRYNSPLHF.

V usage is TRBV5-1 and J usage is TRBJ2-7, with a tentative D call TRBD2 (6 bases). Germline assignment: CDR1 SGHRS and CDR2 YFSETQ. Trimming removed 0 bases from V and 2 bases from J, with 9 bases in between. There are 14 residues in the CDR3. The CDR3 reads CASSLAAGTYEQYF. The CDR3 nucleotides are TGCGCCAGCAGCTTGGCCGCGGGAACCTACGAGCAGTACTTC.

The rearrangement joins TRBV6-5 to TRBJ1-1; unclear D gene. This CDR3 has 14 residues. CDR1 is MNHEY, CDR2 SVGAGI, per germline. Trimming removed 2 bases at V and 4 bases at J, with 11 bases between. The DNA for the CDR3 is TGTGCCAGCAGTTACGATTGGGAGCGCACTGAAGCTTTCTTT. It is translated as CASSYDWERTEAFF.

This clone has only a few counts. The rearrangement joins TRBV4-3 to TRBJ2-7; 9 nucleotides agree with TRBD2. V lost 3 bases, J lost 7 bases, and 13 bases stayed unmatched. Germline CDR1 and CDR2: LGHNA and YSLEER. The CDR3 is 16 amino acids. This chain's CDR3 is CASSQGIAGAPGEQYF. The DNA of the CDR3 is TGCGCCAGCAGCCAGGGTATAGCGGGGGCCCCCGGGGAGCAGTACTTC.

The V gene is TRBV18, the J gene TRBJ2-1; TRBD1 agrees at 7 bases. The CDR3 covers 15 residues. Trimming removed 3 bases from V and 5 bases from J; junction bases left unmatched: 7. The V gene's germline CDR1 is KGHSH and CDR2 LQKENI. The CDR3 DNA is TGTGCCAGCTCACCTTCCACCGGGACAGACAATGAGCAGTTCTTC. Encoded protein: CASSPSTGTDNEQFF.